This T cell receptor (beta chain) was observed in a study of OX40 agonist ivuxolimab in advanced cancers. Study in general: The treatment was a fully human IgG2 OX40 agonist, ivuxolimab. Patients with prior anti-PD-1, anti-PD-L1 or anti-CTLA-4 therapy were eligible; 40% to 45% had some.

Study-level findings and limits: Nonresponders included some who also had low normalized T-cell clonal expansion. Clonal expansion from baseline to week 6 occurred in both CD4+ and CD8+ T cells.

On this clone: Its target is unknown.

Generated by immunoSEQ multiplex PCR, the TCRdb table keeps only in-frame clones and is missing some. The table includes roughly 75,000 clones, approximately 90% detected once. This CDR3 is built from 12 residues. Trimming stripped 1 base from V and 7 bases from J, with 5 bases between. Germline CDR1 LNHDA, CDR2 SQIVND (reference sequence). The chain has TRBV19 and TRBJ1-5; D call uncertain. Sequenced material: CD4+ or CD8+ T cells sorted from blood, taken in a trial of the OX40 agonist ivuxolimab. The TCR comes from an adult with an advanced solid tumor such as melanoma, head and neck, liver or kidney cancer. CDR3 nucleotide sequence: TGTGCCAGTAGTATAGGGTCCCAGCCCCAGCATTTT. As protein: CASSIGSQPQHF. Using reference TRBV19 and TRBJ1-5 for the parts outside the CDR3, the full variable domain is DGGITQSPKYLFRKEGQNVTLSCEQNLNHDAMYWYRQDPGQGLRLIYYSQIVNDFQKGDIAEGYSVSREKKESFPLTVTSAQKNPTAFYLCASSIGSQPQHFGDGTRLSIL.